A single sample is the source of the 22 T cell receptor beta chains below, sequenced in a study of T cell responses to AZD1222 COVID-19 vaccine. Clones were sequenced by immunoSEQ multiplex PCR, and TCRdb holds only the in-frame ones, with some missing. The sample contains over 100,000 clones, around 87% of which appear only once. The material was peripheral blood, obtained 28 days after the second AZD1222 dose. Every receptor here comes from an adult who received the AZD1222 COVID-19 vaccine.

The CDR3 DNA reads TGCGCCAGCAGCGGGACTAGGTCGAACACCGGGGAGCTGTTTTTT. This gives the protein CASSGTRSNTGELFF. The chain has TRBV5-1 and TRBJ2-2, with TRBD2 identical over 8 bases. V was pared by 4 bases and J by 0 bases, with 2 bases of the junction left unmatched. The CDR3 consists of 15 residues. Germline-derived CDR1 and CDR2 are SGHRS and YFSETQ.

This clone appeared a single time. The chain links TRBV30 to TRBJ1-3, with 10 bases lining up with TRBD1. The CDR3 spans 15 residues. Germline values: CDR1 GTSNPN, CDR2 SVGIG (reference sequence). V shed 4 bases and J 0 bases; nucleotides not matched to a gene: 3. The CDR3 here is CAWMGQGFSGNTIYF. CDR3 nucleotide sequence: TGTGCCTGGATGGGACAGGGGTTCTCTGGAAACACCATATATTTT.

The chain recombines TRBV19 with TRBJ2-1; 12 bases match TRBD2. The CDR3 is 15 residues long. The V gene's germline CDR1 is LNHDA and CDR2 SQIVND (reference sequence). The V gene end was trimmed by 8 bases and the J gene end by 12 bases; junction bases not matched to a gene: 14. In nucleotides, the CDR3 is TGTGCCAGTCACTCCGGGACTAGCGGGCCCGGCCGGCAGTTCTTC. Translated, it gives CASHSGTSGPGRQFF.

The chain couples TRBV9 to TRBJ2-7, with D uncertain. Germline-derived CDR1 and CDR2 are SGDLS and YYNGEE. The V and J ends lost 0 bases and 3 bases respectively, with 7 bases between them. The CDR3 extends over 13 amino acids. CDR3 sequence: CASSVAEDYEQYF. Written as DNA, the CDR3 is TGTGCCAGCAGCGTAGCCGAGGACTACGAGCAGTACTTC.

The V call is TRBV19, the J call TRBJ2-1, with 13 bases aligning to TRBD2. V lost 5 bases to trimming and J lost 7 bases; unmatched junction nucleotides: 14. Germline CDR1 LNHDA, CDR2 SQIVND (reference sequence). CDR3 length equals 18 residues. As DNA, the CDR3 is TGTGCCAGTAGTTCAGCAGGACCGGGACTAGCGGGACCAAATGAGCAGTTCTTC. Translating it yields CASSSAGPGLAGPNEQFF.

The gene calls are TRBV11-3 and TRBJ2-3; 8 bases align to TRBD2. CDR1 is SGHNT and CDR2 is YENEEA in the germline V gene. V was clipped by 6 bases and J by 1 base; unmatched bases: 15. CDR3 length equals 18 residues. The CDR3 bases are TGTGCCAGCAGTACGACACAACGGGGGGGAAAGGGCACAGATACGCAGTATTTT. It is translated as CASSTTQRGGKGTDTQYF. Combining the CDR3 with reference TRBV11-3 and TRBJ2-3 gives the whole variable domain EAGVVQSPRYKIIEKKQPVAFWCNPISGHNTLYWYLQNLGQGPELLIRYENEEAVDDSQLPKDRFSAERLKGVDSTLKIQPAELGDSAVYLCASSTTQRGGKGTDTQYFGPGTRLTVL.

V and J are TRBV7-2 and TRBJ1-6, with no clear D. The CDR3 contains 13 residues. V gave up 1 base and J gave up 7 bases, with 5 bases separating them. Germline values: CDR1 SGHTA, CDR2 FQGNSA. The CDR3, as DNA: TGTGCCAGCAGCTTAGTCTCCAATTCACCCCTCCACTTT. Protein sequence: CASSLVSNSPLHF.

This chain joins TRBV4-1 and TRBJ1-5; TRBD1 matches 9 bases. V was pared by 0 bases and J by 6 bases, with 6 bases of the junction left unmatched. Germline V CDR1 and CDR2: MGHRA, YSYEKL. The CDR3 contains 16 residues. CDR3 in amino acids: CASSQETTGGGQPQHF. In nucleotides, the CDR3 is TGCGCCAGCAGCCAAGAAACCACAGGGGGCGGTCAGCCCCAGCATTTT.

This clone has only one observation. The chain links TRBV6-6 to TRBJ1-1, with D possibly being TRBD1 (6 bases). The CDR3 is 13 residues long. The V end was cut by 4 bases, the J end by 4 bases, with 10 bases between. Per germline, CDR1 MNHNY and CDR2 SVGAGI (reference sequence). CDR3 amino acids: CASSSQGSTEAFF. CDR3 sequence (DNA): TGTGCCAGCAGTTCACAGGGCTCCACTGAAGCTTTCTTT.

In its sample, this clone was seen once. CDR3 amino acids: CASRIGTANYGYTF. The CDR3 DNA reads as TGCGCCAGCAGGATAGGGACGGCTAACTATGGCTACACCTTC. The rearrangement joins TRBV5-1 to TRBJ1-2, with a possible D match to TRBD1 (5 bases). Germline CDR1 SGHRS, CDR2 YFSETQ. The CDR3 consists of 14 residues. The germline V and J ends were trimmed by 5 bases and 0 bases, with 11 bases remaining between them.

The genes are TRBV6-2 or TRBV6-3 and TRBJ1-5; no clear D gene. The CDR3 consists of 16 residues. Germline V gives CDR1 MNHEY, CDR2 SVGEGT. Trimming cost V 2 bases and J 0 bases, with 11 bases left between them. DNA for the CDR3: TGTGCCAGCAGTTACGGTAGCGGTTATAGCAATCAGCCCCAGCATTTT. Its protein product is CASSYGSGYSNQPQHF.

This clone came up a few times. Written as DNA, the CDR3 is TGTGCCAGCACCAAAAGAGGATGGGACAGCGCGAACACCGGGGAGCTGTTTTTT. Its protein product is CASTKRGWDSANTGELFF. The chain carries TRBV2 and TRBJ2-2, with 7 nucleotides matching TRBD1. The ends lost 7 bases at V and 0 bases at J; junction bases unmatched: 14. The germline V gene encodes CDR1 SNHLY and CDR2 FYNNEI. This CDR3 has 18 residues. The full variable domain, with the rest looked up from reference TRBV2 and TRBJ2-2, is EPEVTQTPSHQVTQMGQEVILRCVPISNHLYFYWYRQILGQKVEFLVSFYNNEISEKSEIFDDQFSVERPDGSNFTLKIRSTKLEDSAMYFCASTKRGWDSANTGELFFGEGSRLTVL.

The J gene is TRBJ1-3, the V gene TRBV10-3; the D is unclear. Between the trimmed V and J ends, which lost 4 bases and 7 bases, there was a span of 8 bases. CDR1 ENHRY and CDR2 SYGVKD come from the germline V gene. The CDR3 runs to 12 residues. The CDR3 spells CAISAGSNTIYF. In DNA form, the CDR3 reads TGTGCCATCAGTGCTGGGTCGAACACCATATATTTT.

The chain uses TRBV7-9 and TRBJ1-3; weak D call: TRBD1 (5 bases). With 5 bases removed from V and 4 bases from J, the gap between germline ends came to 12 bases. The CDR3 is 14 residues long. Germline lookup yields CDR1 SEHNR and CDR2 FQNEAQ (reference sequence). The CDR3 sequence is CASSPWDAGNTIYF. CDR3 coding DNA: TGTGCCAGCAGCCCCTGGGACGCCGGAAACACCATATATTTT.

This sequence joins TRBV6-5 and TRBJ2-7, with D perhaps given as TRBD1 or TRBD2 (6 bases each). This CDR3 contains 15 residues. CDR1 and CDR2 from the germline V gene are MNHEY and SVGAGI. V was shortened by 6 bases and J by 0 bases, with 15 bases between the two germline ends. CDR3 loop: CASSGGGPGSYEQYF. The CDR3 DNA reads TGTGCCAGCAGCGGGGGCGGGCCTGGCTCCTACGAGCAGTACTTC.

The J gene is TRBJ2-2, the V gene TRBV5-1; D is uncertain. Trimming removed 0 bases from V and 6 bases from J, with 3 bases in between. CDR3 length: 12 residues. Looked up from germline, CDR1 is SGHRS and CDR2 is YFSETQ. CDR3 DNA: TGCGCCAGCAGCTTGGACGCCGGGGAGCTGTTTTTT. Translated, it gives CASSLDAGELFF.

This chain uses TRBV28 with TRBJ1-2; D is unresolved. CDR3 length: 15 amino acids. V lost 4 bases to trimming and J lost 4 bases, with 16 bases between them. The germline V gene has CDR1 MDHEN and CDR2 SYDVKM. The CDR3 region is CASSSQREDFYGYTF. The CDR3 bases are TGTGCCAGCAGTTCACAGAGGGAGGACTTCTATGGCTACACCTTC.

V and J are TRBV15 and TRBJ1-1; maybe TRBD1 (5 bases). The germline gives CDR1 LNHNV, CDR2 YYDKDF (reference sequence). The CDR3 is 14 amino acids. Trimming took 3 bases from V and 6 from J, leaving 14 bases between them. This chain's CDR3 is CATSSRGGRAEAFF. For the CDR3, the DNA is TGTGCCACCAGCAGTAGAGGAGGCAGGGCTGAAGCTTTCTTT.

The chain recombines TRBV2 with TRBJ1-1, with D maybe TRBD1 (6 bases). Germline V lookup: CDR1 SNHLY, CDR2 FYNNEI. Between the trimmed V and J ends, which lost 6 bases and 1 base, there was a span of 9 bases. This CDR3 region has 13 residues. CDR3 sequence reads: CASRRTENTEAFF. The CDR3 DNA is TGTGCCAGCAGGAGGACAGAGAACACTGAAGCTTTCTTT.

The chain has TRBV6-2 or TRBV6-3 and TRBJ1-1, with no clear D. Germline V gene lookup returns CDR1 MNHEY and CDR2 SVGEGT. The CDR3 runs 16 residues. V lost 4 bases and J 5 bases, leaving 20 bases between the germline ends. In DNA, the CDR3 is TGTGCCAGCAGTTCCCATCCTGGGTCCACGGGGACTGAAGCTTTCTTT. It specifies CASSSHPGSTGTEAFF.

The rearrangement uses TRBV4-1 and TRBJ1-1; possible D gene TRBD1, 5 bases. Germline loops: CDR1 MGHRA, CDR2 YSYEKL. This CDR3 comprises 13 residues. V was trimmed by 1 base and J by 6 bases, leaving 9 bases between them. This chain's CDR3 is CASSQGWGAEAFF. The CDR3 DNA reads as TGCGCCAGCAGCCAAGGATGGGGGGCTGAAGCTTTCTTT.

The V and J genes are TRBV6-1 and TRBJ1-1; D possibly corresponds to TRBD1 (6 bases). Trimming cost V 3 bases and J 4 bases, with 9 bases left between them. Looked up from germline, CDR1 is MNHNS and CDR2 is SASEGT. This CDR3 comprises 13 residues. Written as DNA, the CDR3 is TGTGCCAGCAGTGAGGGGGACATCACTGAAGCTTTCTTT. Encoded protein: CASSEGDITEAFF.